The 26 T cell receptor beta chains below were found in one sample sequenced in a study of T cell responses to AZD1222 COVID-19 vaccine. Clones were sequenced by immunoSEQ multiplex PCR, and TCRdb holds only the in-frame ones, with some missing. Of around 140,000 clones listed, about 89% were seen once; the top ten hold 3% to 4%. Sequenced material: peripheral blood, taken 28 days after the second AZD1222 dose. The source is an adult who received the AZD1222 COVID-19 vaccine.

The chain carries TRBV7-6 and TRBJ2-1; 12 bases match TRBD2. Per the germline V gene, CDR1 is SGHVS and CDR2 is FNYEAQ. This CDR3 is built from 19 residues. The trim removed 3 bases at V and 7 bases at J, leaving 16 bases unmatched. CDR3 nucleotide sequence: TGTGCCAGCAGCTTGCTTTCCTGGACTAGCGGGAAGGGAAGGAATGAGCAGTTCTTC. This encodes CASSLLSWTSGKGRNEQFF.

CDR3 in amino acids: CASSRYGYTF. Written as DNA, the CDR3 is TGTGCCAGCAGCCGGTATGGCTACACCTTC. V and J are TRBV6-5 and TRBJ1-2, with D unclear. The germline CDR1 and CDR2 sequences are MNHEY and SVGAGI. Trimming removed 6 bases at V and 5 bases at J, with 4 bases between. This CDR3 comprises 10 residues.

The CDR3 region is CASSYLAGANTGELFF. The CDR3 nucleotides read TGTGCCAGCAGTTACCTAGCGGGGGCGAACACCGGGGAGCTGTTTTTT. The chain has TRBV7-7 and TRBJ2-2, with TRBD2 matching 10 bases. Germline V lookup: CDR1 SSHAT, CDR2 FNYEAQ (reference sequence). V gave up 6 bases and J gave up 0 bases; unmatched junction bases: 4. The length of the CDR3 is 16 residues.

This chain joins TRBV18 and TRBJ2-3; D is undetermined. Germline CDR1 reads KGHSH; CDR2 reads LQKENI. V shed 1 base and J shed 0 bases, with 11 bases lying between them. This CDR3 spans 16 amino acids. In DNA form, the CDR3 reads TGTGCCAGCTCACCACTCGGCACCTCTAGCACAGATACGCAGTATTTT. As protein: CASSPLGTSSTDTQYF.

The genes are TRBV7-2 and TRBJ1-3; D not certain. CDR1 and CDR2 from the germline V gene are SGHTA and FQGNSA. The V end lost 4 bases, the J end lost 0 bases, and 16 bases lay between the germline ends. This CDR3 region has 17 residues. CDR3 sequence: CASSSNLAEDSGNTIYF. CDR3 DNA sequence: TGTGCCAGCAGCTCCAATCTGGCGGAGGACTCTGGAAACACCATATATTTT.

This chain connects TRBV12-3 or TRBV12-4 to TRBJ1-2, with a weak D call TRBD1 (5 bases). This CDR3 spans 13 amino acids. Trimming pared 9 bases from V and 4 bases from J, leaving 15 bases between. CDR3 nucleotides: TGTGCCAGTAAGCTGGGGGTGAGCTATGGCTACACCTTC. This translates into CASKLGVSYGYTF.

DNA of the CDR3: TGCGCCAGCAGCCAAGGCGGGGGATGGAACACTGAAGCTTTCTTT. Translating gives CASSQGGGWNTEAFF. This sequence joins TRBV4-1 and TRBJ1-1, with D possibly being TRBD1 (5 bases). The V and J ends lost 1 base and 1 base respectively, with 10 bases between them. The CDR3 is made up of 15 amino acids. The germline CDR1 and CDR2 sequences are MGHRA and YSYEKL.

V is TRBV19 and J is TRBJ1-6; possibly TRBD1 for D (5 bases). V lost 3 bases and J lost 1, with 10 bases in between. CDR3 length equals 16 residues. CDR1 and CDR2 (germline): LNHDA, SQIVND (reference sequence). The CDR3 bases are TGTGCCAGTAGTATTGACAGTGTGTCCTATAATTCACCCCTCCACTTT. Amino acids: CASSIDSVSYNSPLHF.

The V call is TRBV4-1, the J call TRBJ1-2; no clear D gene. The germline CDR1 and CDR2 sequences are MGHRA and YSYEKL. The CDR3 consists of 15 residues. Trimming shortened V by 1 base and J by 2 bases, and 11 bases separated the two germline ends. Here the CDR3 reads CASSQVAAANYGYTF. The CDR3 DNA reads TGCGCCAGCAGCCAAGTTGCTGCTGCGAACTATGGCTACACCTTC.

CDR3: CASSSQGLGTEAFF. The CDR3 DNA follows: TGTGCCAGCAGTTCCCAAGGGTTAGGCACTGAAGCTTTCTTT. The chain has TRBV6-6 and TRBJ1-1; D is unclear. Germline V lookup: CDR1 MNHNY, CDR2 SVGAGI (reference sequence). V was shortened by 4 bases and J by 4 bases, with 13 bases between the two germline ends. The CDR3 covers 14 residues.

The chain has TRBV27 and TRBJ1-2, with D unresolved. Germline V gene data show CDR1 as MNHEY and CDR2 as SMNVEV (reference sequence). V shed 2 bases and J shed 0 bases, with 10 bases lying between them. CDR3 length equals 15 residues. Written as DNA, the CDR3 is TGTGCCAGCAGTTTAAGGACCGCGGCTAACTATGGCTACACCTTC. Translating it yields CASSLRTAANYGYTF.

The V gene is TRBV28, the J gene TRBJ2-1, with D perhaps matching TRBD1 (7 bases). The CDR3 spans 15 residues. The germline CDR1 and CDR2 sequences are MDHEN and SYDVKM. V was clipped by 4 bases and J by 8 bases, with 18 bases between them. The DNA for the CDR3 is TGTGCCAGCAGTTCAGGGGGGAGCAGGACTTATGAGCAGTTCTTC. Encoded protein: CASSSGGSRTYEQFF.

This chain links TRBV19 with TRBJ2-1; D is perhaps TRBD1 or TRBD2 (5 bases each). The CDR3 is 15 residues long. Trimming shortened V by 5 bases and J by 2 bases, and 13 bases separated the two germline ends. CDR1 is LNHDA and CDR2 is SQIVND in the germline V gene (reference sequence). CDR3 nucleotide sequence: TGTGCCAGTAGTCCCGATGGGGGAGCCTACAATGAGCAGTTCTTC. Protein product: CASSPDGGAYNEQFF.

V gene TRBV7-3 combines with J gene TRBJ2-1, with 7 bases aligning to TRBD2. Germline V gene lookup returns CDR1 SGHTA and CDR2 FQGTGA. V trimming: 1 base; J trimming: 0 bases; junction bases outside the gene matches: 3. The CDR3 length is 16 residues. CDR3 sequence reads: CASSLSGGSSYNEQFF. CDR3 sequence (DNA): TGTGCCAGCAGCTTAAGCGGGGGAAGCTCCTACAATGAGCAGTTCTTC.

The CDR3 region is CASSLVTSQVNYGYTF. The CDR3 coding sequence is TGTGCCAGCAGCTTAGTCACGAGTCAAGTTAACTATGGCTACACCTTC. The gene calls are TRBV7-2 and TRBJ1-2; D unclear. Germline V gene lookup returns CDR1 SGHTA and CDR2 FQGNSA. V was trimmed by 1 base and J by 1 base, leaving 13 bases between them. The CDR3 extends over 16 amino acids.

The chain is built from TRBV19 and TRBJ2-5; D unresolved. The CDR3 covers 13 residues. V lost 6 bases to trimming and J lost 0 bases, with 8 bases between them. Germline-derived CDR1 and CDR2 are LNHDA and SQIVND (reference sequence). The CDR3 region is CASRAGNQETQYF. The CDR3 DNA is TGTGCCAGTAGAGCAGGTAACCAAGAGACCCAGTACTTC. Combining the CDR3 with reference TRBV19 and TRBJ2-5 gives the whole variable domain DGGITQSPKYLFRKEGQNVTLSCEQNLNHDAMYWYRQDPGQGLRLIYYSQIVNDFQKGDIAEGYSVSREKKESFPLTVTSAQKNPTAFYLCASRAGNQETQYFGPGTRLLVL.

This clone was counted at least ten times. Here the CDR3 DNA reads TGTGCCAGCAGTTTATCGGCAGATAATTCACCCCTCCACTTT. This codes for CASSLSADNSPLHF. V gene TRBV27 combines with J gene TRBJ1-6; no definite D call. Germline-derived CDR1 and CDR2 are MNHEY and SMNVEV (reference sequence). V lost 0 bases, J lost 5 bases, and 5 bases lay in between. The CDR3 runs 14 residues.

The genes are TRBV9 and TRBJ2-7; D uncertain. Germline values: CDR1 SGDLS, CDR2 YYNGEE. The CDR3 runs 12 residues. Trimming took off 0 bases at V and 6 bases at J, with 7 bases between the two ends. The DNA of the CDR3 is TGTGCCAGCAGCGTAGGTGGTTCCGAGCAGTACTTC. Its protein is CASSVGGSEQYF.

The chain carries TRBV6-6 and TRBJ1-4; D is undetermined. Trimming removed 8 bases from V and 0 bases from J, with 13 bases in between. The germline V gene encodes CDR1 MNHNY and CDR2 SVGAGI (reference sequence). This CDR3 spans 15 amino acids. This CDR3 is CASSDVGATNEKLFF. The CDR3, as DNA: TGTGCCAGCTCCGACGTGGGAGCAACTAATGAAAAACTGTTTTTT.

This clone was detected a few times. J is TRBJ2-1 and V is TRBV7-9; 7 nucleotides align to TRBD2. The CDR3 totals 16 residues. V lost 6 bases to trimming and J lost 0 bases; unmatched junction nucleotides: 8. Per the germline V gene, CDR1 is SEHNR and CDR2 is FQNEAQ (reference sequence). This CDR3 reads CASRGIAGSSYNEQFF. The CDR3 DNA reads as TGTGCCAGCAGGGGTATAGCGGGTTCCTCCTACAATGAGCAGTTCTTC.

This sequence joins TRBV6-6 and TRBJ2-7; 8 positions agree with TRBD1. V shed 11 bases, J shed 3 bases, and the junction held 6 bases outside the gene matches. Germline V gene sequence: CDR1 MNHNY, CDR2 SVGAGI (reference sequence). This CDR3 spans 12 amino acids. The DNA for the CDR3 is TGTGCCTCTCGGGACAGGAGCTACGAGCAGTACTTC. Amino acids: CASRDRSYEQYF.

V usage is TRBV14 and J usage is TRBJ1-1; D gene uncertain. The CDR3 is 13 residues long. V shed 7 bases and J shed 1 base, with 10 bases lying between them. Germline assignment: CDR1 SGHDN and CDR2 FVKESK. CDR3 region: CASNLKRNTEAFF. DNA for the CDR3: TGTGCCAGCAACTTAAAACGGAACACTGAAGCTTTCTTT.

This chain connects TRBV5-1 to TRBJ2-2; D might be TRBD2 (6 bases). Germline CDR1 is SGHRS and CDR2 is YFSETQ. This CDR3 is 14 amino acids long. Trimming left V 7 bases short and J 5 bases short, with 15 bases between. This CDR3 reads CASAWGETTGELFF. Here the CDR3 DNA reads TGCGCCAGCGCCTGGGGGGAGACTACCGGGGAGCTGTTTTTT.

This sequence joins TRBV3-1 (or the pseudogene TRBV3-2) and TRBJ1-2; D may be TRBD1 (5 bases). The CDR3 runs to 14 residues. V gave up 1 base and J gave up 8 bases, with 14 bases separating them. Germline-derived CDR1 and CDR2 are LGHDT and YNNKEL (reference sequence). The CDR3 nucleotides read TGTGCCAGCAGCCAAGTCCCAGGGTCCGGAGGCTACACCTTC. This translates into CASSQVPGSGGYTF.

V usage is TRBV11-3 and J usage is TRBJ2-1, with TRBD2 matching 7 bases. Germline-derived CDR1 and CDR2 are SGHNT and YENEEA. V shed 1 base, J shed 7 bases, and the junction held 7 bases outside the gene matches. The CDR3 loop spans 15 amino acids. DNA of the CDR3: TGTGCCAGCAGCTTAGTGCGTCTAGCGGTGAATGAGCAGTTCTTC. Amino acids: CASSLVRLAVNEQFF.

This clone was detected only once. The chain carries TRBV5-4 and TRBJ1-1; unclear D gene. This CDR3 spans 14 amino acids. Per germline, CDR1 SGHNT and CDR2 YYREEE (reference sequence). Trimming cost V 4 bases and J 11 bases, with 21 bases left between them. The CDR3 bases are TGTGCCAGCAGCGTTGCTCTTGACGTTACGTACGCTTTCTTT. It codes for CASSVALDVTYAFF. The full variable domain, its missing parts supplied by reference TRBV5-4 and TRBJ1-1, is ETGVTQSPTHLIKTRGQQVTLRCSSQSGHNTVSWYQQALGQGPQFIFQYYREEENGRGNFPPRFSGLQFPNYSSELNVNALELDDSALYLCASSVALDVTYAFFGQGTRLTVV.